These 8 T cell receptor beta chains were sequenced from one sample in a study of T-cell memory formation after mild COVID-19. TCRdb itself ran the 5' RACE reads through MiXCR, one entry per CDR3 protein. The sample lists 550,000 to 700,000 distinct CDR3 sequences, about 20% occurring once. The sequenced sample was PBMCs or a T cell subset sorted from them (not recorded which). These receptors were obtained from an adult woman who had mild COVID-19 (a few samples of this study predate the infection). Cell type and time point are not known.

This clonotype was counted between two and nine times. CDR3 nucleotides: TGTGCCATCAGTTGGGAAGGGGGCGCCTACGAGCAGTACTTC. Translating gives CAISWEGGAYEQYF. The chain couples TRBV10-3 to TRBJ2-7; 7 bases are a match to TRBD1. V gave up 5 bases and J gave up 2 bases; unmatched junction bases: 6. The CDR3 consists of 14 residues. Germline assignment: CDR1 ENHRY and CDR2 SYGVKD.

The chain carries TRBV5-1 and TRBJ1-2; 7 nucleotides align to TRBD1. Germline values: CDR1 SGHRS, CDR2 YFSETQ. V shed 7 bases and J 7 bases; nucleotides not matched to a gene: 19. The CDR3 runs 16 residues. The CDR3 loop reads CASSGTASSRSGGYTF. The CDR3 DNA sequence: TGCGCCAGCTCCGGGACAGCCTCTTCGCGGAGTGGTGGCTACACCTTC. Full variable domain (missing parts from reference TRBV5-1 and TRBJ1-2): KAGVTQTPRYLIKTRGQQVTLSCSPISGHRSVSWYQQTPGQGLQFLFEYFSETQRNKGNFPGRFSGRQFSNSRSEMNVSTLELGDSALYLCASSGTASSRSGGYTFGSGTRLTVV.

The chain links TRBV7-9 to TRBJ1-4, with D perhaps matching TRBD1 (5 bases). The CDR3 consists of 15 residues. V lost 5 bases to trimming and J lost 3 bases, with 13 bases between them. Germline CDR1 reads SEHNR; CDR2 reads FQNEAQ (reference sequence). The CDR3 bases are TGTGCCAGCAGCCCCCGGGACGCCGCTAATGAAAAACTGTTTTTT. It is translated as CASSPRDAANEKLFF.

This clonotype was counted only a few times. V gene TRBV5-4 combines with J gene TRBJ2-1; TRBD1 is a possible D gene (6 bases). Germline V gene lookup returns CDR1 SGHNT and CDR2 YYREEE (reference sequence). The CDR3 contains 13 residues. The ends were cut back, 4 bases at V and 7 bases at J, with 12 bases in the middle. The CDR3 here is CASSPDRKNEQFF. DNA for the CDR3: TGTGCCAGCAGCCCCGACAGGAAGAATGAGCAGTTCTTC.

This chain connects TRBV5-1 to TRBJ2-7; D may be TRBD1 or TRBD2 (6 bases each). V was cut by 4 bases and J by 5 bases, with 19 bases left in between. CDR3 size: 15 residues. Germline CDR1 and CDR2: SGHRS and YFSETQ. This CDR3 reads CASSQLGSEGDEQYF. The CDR3 coding sequence is TGCGCCAGCAGCCAGCTAGGTTCGGAGGGGGACGAGCAGTACTTC.

The genes are TRBV19 and TRBJ1-5; TRBD1 is a possible D gene (5 bases). V gave up 5 bases and J gave up 0 bases, with 17 bases separating them. This CDR3 spans 17 amino acids. From germline, CDR1 is LNHDA and CDR2 SQIVND (reference sequence). For the CDR3, the DNA is TGTGCCAGTAGTCCGCTGCAGGGCTGGAATAGCAATCAGCCCCAGCATTTT. Translating it yields CASSPLQGWNSNQPQHF.

A few counts support this clonotype. CDR3 sequence: CSATTGFNEKLFF. CDR3 nucleotide sequence: TGCAGTGCTACGACAGGGTTTAATGAAAAACTGTTTTTT. This chain connects TRBV20-1 to TRBJ1-4, with 7 bases aligning to TRBD1. Germline-derived CDR1 and CDR2 are DFQATT and SNEGSKA (reference sequence). V trimming: 4 bases; J trimming: 4 bases; junction bases outside the gene matches: 3. The CDR3 extends over 13 amino acids.

This clonotype was counted ten times or more. This chain connects TRBV11-2 to TRBJ2-7; 10 bases are a match to TRBD2. J lost 0 bases, V lost 5 bases, and 4 bases had no gene match. Per germline, CDR1 SGHAT and CDR2 FQNNGV. The CDR3 is 15 amino acids. CDR3 in amino acids: CASSQLAGPSYEQYF. For the CDR3, the DNA is TGTGCCAGCAGCCAACTAGCGGGGCCCTCCTACGAGCAGTACTTC.